This TCR beta chain came from a study of T cells in Graves' hyperthyroidism and ophthalmopathy. The study's findings and limits: Clonotypes that were expanded in thyroid above 0.001 mostly appeared in blood too.

Patients aged 18 to 65 had newly diagnosed hyperthyroidism that had lasted under 2 months. There are 14 residues in the CDR3. Germline V gene sequence: CDR1 SGHRS, CDR2 YFSETQ. Trimming stripped 4 bases from V and 0 bases from J, with 10 bases between. Ten or more counts support this clonotype. The antigen is unknown. Amplified TCR beta CDR3 regions derived from RNA transcripts. A first-round RT-PCR of the TCR CDR3 used the HTBI primer set. Using its own MiXCR run on the multiplex PCR reads, TCRdb lists one record per CDR3 protein. Here the sample spans about 720,000 distinct CDR3 sequences, under 20% being singletons.

The receptor was isolated from a woman between 45 and 65 years old with Graves' hyperthyroidism that later progressed to Graves' ophthalmopathy. The chain uses TRBV5-1 and TRBJ1-1; D call uncertain. The sample was blood. The CDR3, as DNA: TGCGCCAGCAGCCCCCAGGCGTTGAACACTGAAGCTTTCTTT. Residues: CASSPQALNTEAFF.